This T cell receptor (beta chain) was profiled in a study of blood T cell repertoires in COVID-19. In the study overall: Whether acute or convalescent, the COVID-19 samples came from the United States, Italy and Spain. Sources were T cells, B-cell-depleted T cells, or PBMCs; the material itself was cDNA or gDNA.

The CDR3 spans 13 residues. CDR1 ENHRY and CDR2 SYGVKD come from the germline V gene. Trimming cost V 4 bases and J 6 bases, with 13 bases left between them. In the original analysis: Scientists estimated how many nucleated cells there were by amplifying reference gene primers. Repertoires were generated with immunoSEQ multiplex PCR, while TCRdb's copy carries only in-frame clones and drops some. V and J calls and clone size are as listed in that table; D and trimming were resolved from the DNA. The sample lists roughly 140,000 clones; roughly 88% were seen once. This chain connects TRBV10-3 to TRBJ2-7; D is ambiguous. The sequenced sample consisted of peripheral blood. This sequence was found in a woman in her forties or fifties in a cohort sampled during active or convalescent COVID-19. The CDR3 is CAISVNSSPEQYF. The CDR3 nucleotides read TGTGCCATCAGTGTTAACAGTTCTCCCGAGCAGTACTTC.